This passage covers 23 T cell receptor beta chains from one sample sequenced in a study of post-analysis software for immune sequencing data. The study's findings and limits: Patients used about five TRBV segments, including TRBV5-6, TRBV5-1 and TRBV20-1, more often than controls.

The antigens of these receptors remain unknown. Unique molecular identifiers had been added to the TCR beta cDNA libraries. MiXCR, run by TCRdb on the PCR reads, gives a single entry per CDR3 protein. The sample has roughly 800,000 distinct CDR3 sequences, 30% seen once. What was sequenced was blood. Receptors originate from a girl aged 10-17 years with multiple sclerosis.

This chain links TRBV5-1 with TRBJ2-3, with 11 bases fitting TRBD2. V lost 1 base, J lost 1 base, and 5 bases stayed unmatched. Germline CDR1 and CDR2: SGHRS and YFSETQ. The CDR3 consists of 17 residues. CDR3 sequence reads: CASSLPGTSGRTDTQYF. The CDR3 bases are TGCGCCAGCAGCTTGCCGGGGACTAGCGGCCGCACAGATACGCAGTATTTT.

CDR3 DNA sequence: TGCGCCACAAGGTCAGGACTAGCGGAGACTAATGAGCAGTTCTTC. Amino acid sequence: CATRSGLAETNEQFF. V usage is TRBV5-1 and J usage is TRBJ2-1; the match to TRBD2 covers 10 bases. V was clipped by 9 bases and J by 7 bases; unmatched bases: 13. Germline values: CDR1 SGHRS, CDR2 YFSETQ. CDR3 size: 15 residues.

The chain employs TRBV6-1 and TRBJ2-7; D ambiguous. Germline-derived CDR1 and CDR2 are MNHNS and SASEGT. The V and J ends lost 6 bases and 4 bases respectively, with 13 bases between them. CDR3 length: 13 residues. The CDR3 loop is CASRGSPRYEQYF. The DNA of the CDR3 is TGTGCCAGCAGGGGGTCCCCTCGGTACGAGCAGTACTTC.

The chain joins TRBV5-1 to TRBJ1-5; no firm D call. Germline loops: CDR1 SGHRS, CDR2 YFSETQ. V gave up 0 bases and J gave up 7 bases, with 8 bases separating them. The CDR3 runs to 13 residues. The CDR3 DNA is TGCGCCAGCAGCTTGGCCGCCAGCCAGCCCCAGCATTTT. Translated, it gives CASSLAASQPQHF.

This clonotype has just a few counts. CDR3 region: CSVEGGSEEAFF. In DNA form, the CDR3 reads TGCAGCGTTGAAGGTGGGTCTGAGGAAGCTTTCTTT. The chain has TRBV29-1 and TRBJ1-1; D remains ambiguous. The CDR3 sequence is 12 residues long. The germline gives CDR1 SQVTM, CDR2 ANQGSEA. Trimming removed 1 base at V and 8 bases at J, with 11 bases between.

Note on this clonotype: One end of the junction does not line up with germline, which may come from a read error. In DNA form, the CDR3 reads TGTGCCAGCAGCTTTCCCCGGCATTTT. Translated: CASSFPRHF. V usage is TRBV7-9 and J usage is TRBJ1-5; D is ambiguous. The CDR3 runs to 9 residues. CDR1 and CDR2 (germline): SEHNR, FQNEAQ (reference sequence).

The V gene is TRBV9, the J gene TRBJ2-3; a weak D match, TRBD2 (5 bases). In germline, CDR1 is SGDLS, CDR2 YYNGEE. V dropped 9 bases and J dropped 2 bases, with 13 bases sitting between them. The CDR3 runs 13 residues. CDR3 residues: CATSPGTTDTQYF. The CDR3 DNA is TGTGCCACTAGCCCAGGAACCACAGATACGCAGTATTTT.

J is TRBJ2-4 and V is TRBV20-1; tentative D call: TRBD2 (5 bases). The J call may be faulty, since TRBJ2-7 better matches the DNA end. CDR1 and CDR2 from the germline V gene are DFQATT and SNEGSKA (reference sequence). The CDR3 runs to 15 residues. This chain's CDR3 is CSASLFRGPAYEQYF. In DNA form, the CDR3 reads TGCAGTGCTAGTCTTTTTCGCGGGCCCGCCTACGAGCAGTACTTC.

This clonotype appeared a few times. The J gene is TRBJ1-1, the V gene TRBV5-1, with D uncertain. The length of the CDR3 is 14 residues. Trimming removed 6 bases at V and 4 bases at J, with 16 bases between. Germline values: CDR1 SGHRS, CDR2 YFSETQ. The DNA of the CDR3 is TGCGCCAGCACCAAGGGAGATCGAGTCACTGAAGCTTTCTTT. It is translated as CASTKGDRVTEAFF.

This clonotype occurred many times. The CDR3 here is CASSLERRSSYEQYF. The CDR3 bases are TGTGCCAGCAGCTTAGAGAGGAGGAGCTCCTACGAGCAGTACTTC. The chain has TRBV7-2 and TRBJ2-7; tentatively, D is TRBD2 (5 bases). There are 15 residues in the CDR3. V gave up 1 base and J gave up 0 bases, with 10 bases separating them. CDR1 and CDR2 (germline): SGHTA, FQGNSA.

The chain couples TRBV2 to TRBJ1-5; D not resolved. The germline CDR1 and CDR2 sequences are SNHLY and FYNNEI. The CDR3 has 16 amino acids. Trimming removed 6 bases from V and 2 bases from J, with 17 bases in between. As DNA, the CDR3 is TGTGCCAGCAGAATCCGAGGCTGGGATGGCAATCAGCCCCAGCATTTT. Amino acids: CASRIRGWDGNQPQHF.

This clonotype was seen more than once but under ten times. The chain employs TRBV3-1 and TRBJ2-1; perhaps TRBD1 as D (6 bases). V was pared by 0 bases and J by 3 bases, with 21 bases between. This CDR3 has 19 residues. Germline-derived CDR1 and CDR2 are LGHDT and YNNKEL (reference sequence). CDR3 in amino acids: CASSQDMGALQGLYNEQFF. The CDR3 DNA follows: TGTGCCAGCAGCCAAGATATGGGCGCCCTACAGGGTCTCTACAATGAGCAGTTCTTC.

This clonotype was detected many times. J is TRBJ2-6 and V is TRBV20-1; D gene unclear. CDR1 is DFQATT and CDR2 is SNEGSKA in the germline V gene (reference sequence). This CDR3 has 14 residues. Trimming removed 1 base from V and 0 bases from J, with 4 bases in between. CDR3 nucleotide sequence: TGCAGTGCTAGAGGGGCCTCTGGGGCCAACGTCCTGACTTTC. This translates into CSARGASGANVLTF.

V usage is TRBV20-1 and J usage is TRBJ2-1, with 9 nucleotides matching TRBD2. Germline CDR1 DFQATT, CDR2 SNEGSKA (reference sequence). The CDR3 spans 16 residues. V dropped 1 base and J dropped 8; count of bases not matched to a gene: 12. CDR3 sequence reads: CSARAVFGTSWDEQFF. The CDR3 DNA follows: TGCAGTGCTAGAGCGGTGTTCGGGACTAGCTGGGATGAGCAGTTCTTC.

The chain recombines TRBV27 with TRBJ2-5; no reliable D call. Between the trimmed V and J ends, which lost 8 bases and 4 bases, there was a span of 11 bases. The V gene's germline CDR1 is MNHEY and CDR2 SMNVEV (reference sequence). The CDR3 loop spans 12 amino acids. In nucleotides, the CDR3 is TGTGCCAGCTTTTACTTCCCAGAGACCCAGTACTTC. Translating gives CASFYFPETQYF.

With respect to this clonotype: Its ends do not fully match the called genes, so a read error is possible. The V call is TRBV29-1, the J call TRBJ2-1, with 12 bases aligning to TRBD2. In germline, CDR1 is SQVTM, CDR2 ANQGSEA. The CDR3 is 16 amino acids. The CDR3 here is CSVVWTSGASCNEQFF. DNA for the CDR3: TGCAGCGTCGTTTGGACTAGCGGGGCCTCCTGCAATGAGCAGTTCTTC.

This clonotype showed up just a few times. The chain is built from TRBV6-1 and TRBJ1-2; TRBD1 aligns across 7 bases. The ends lost 2 bases at V and 8 bases at J; junction bases unmatched: 8. There are 14 residues in the CDR3. The germline gives CDR1 MNHNS, CDR2 SASEGT. As DNA, the CDR3 is TGTGCCAGCAGTGAATACAGGGGTTCGAGAGGCTACACCTTC. It yields the protein CASSEYRGSRGYTF.

This clonotype was observed at least ten times. The chain carries TRBV12-3 or TRBV12-4 and TRBJ2-1; D gene unclear. Trimming removed 3 bases at V and 9 bases at J, with 12 bases between. The CDR3 spans 13 residues. The CDR3 here is CASSFNHASEQFF. CDR3 nucleotides: TGTGCCAGCAGTTTTAATCATGCGAGTGAGCAGTTCTTC.

This clonotype was detected only a few times. The CDR3 sequence: CASSPGTSLVRGYF. As DNA, the CDR3 is TGTGCCAGCAGCCCCGGGACTAGCCTCGTTCGTGGGTACTTC. The chain joins TRBV28 to TRBJ2-4; TRBD2 matches at 9 bases. The V and J ends lost 6 bases and 15 bases, in that order; junction bases with no gene match: 15. Germline V gene sequence: CDR1 MDHEN, CDR2 SYDVKM. This CDR3 comprises 14 residues.

The chain is built from TRBV7-2 and TRBJ2-7; D tentatively fits TRBD1 or TRBD2 (5 bases each). V was cut by 1 base and J by 3 bases, with 19 bases left in between. The CDR3 totals 17 residues. The germline CDR1 and CDR2 sequences are SGHTA and FQGNSA. The CDR3 nucleotides are TGTGCCAGCAGCTTAGAGGGGCGGCGGGCCCGAAACTACGAGCAGTACTTC. Its protein is CASSLEGRRARNYEQYF.

The rearrangement joins TRBV28 to TRBJ2-4; TRBD1 agrees at 8 bases. After removal of 5 bases from V and 7 bases from J, the junction contained 7 bases not matched to a gene. Germline V gives CDR1 MDHEN, CDR2 SYDVKM. The CDR3 has 14 residues. CDR3 residues: CASSAHRGINIQYF. CDR3 nucleotides: TGTGCCAGCAGTGCCCACAGGGGGATTAACATTCAGTACTTC.

The chain combines TRBV5-1 with TRBJ1-1; 7 nucleotides agree with TRBD1. Germline loops: CDR1 SGHRS, CDR2 YFSETQ. After removal of 2 bases from V and 4 bases from J, the junction contained 11 bases not matched to a gene. CDR3 length equals 16 residues. CDR3 amino acids: CASSFTGTATGTEAFF. CDR3 DNA: TGCGCCAGCAGCTTCACCGGGACAGCAACTGGCACTGAAGCTTTCTTT.

This clonotype has only one observation. This chain uses TRBV20-1 with TRBJ2-3; 10 nucleotides align to TRBD2. In germline, CDR1 is DFQATT, CDR2 SNEGSKA (reference sequence). V was pared by 3 bases and J by 6 bases, with 9 bases of the junction left unmatched. This CDR3 is built from 15 residues. CDR3 DNA sequence: TGCAGTGCTAGGCCAGCGGGGGGGCGGGTGGATACGCAGTATTTT. Residues: CSARPAGGRVDTQYF.